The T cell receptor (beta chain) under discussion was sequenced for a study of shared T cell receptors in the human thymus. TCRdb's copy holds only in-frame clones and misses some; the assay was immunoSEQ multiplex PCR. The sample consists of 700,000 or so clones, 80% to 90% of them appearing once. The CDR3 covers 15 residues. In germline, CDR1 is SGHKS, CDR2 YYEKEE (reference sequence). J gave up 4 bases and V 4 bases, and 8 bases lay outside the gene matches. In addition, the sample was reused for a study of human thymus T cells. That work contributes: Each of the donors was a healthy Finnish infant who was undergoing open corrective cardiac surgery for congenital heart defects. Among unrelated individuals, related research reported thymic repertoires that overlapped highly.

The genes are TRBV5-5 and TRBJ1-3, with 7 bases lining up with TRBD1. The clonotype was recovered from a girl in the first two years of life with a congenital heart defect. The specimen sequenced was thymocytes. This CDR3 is CASSPDRSQGNTIYF. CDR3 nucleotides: TGTGCCAGCAGCCCGGACAGGTCCCAAGGAAACACCATATATTTT.